Listed below are T cell receptor beta chains from one sample, sequenced in a study of blood T cell repertoires in COVID-19. Using immunoSEQ multiplex PCR, the repertoire was profiled, and TCRdb retains in-frame clones only, with some absent. This sample carries approximately 350,000 clones, about 89% of them seen once, and the ten largest clones take around 6%. The sequencing input was peripheral blood. The receptors were sampled from a woman in her forties or fifties with COVID-19, enrolled during active disease. The CDR3 runs from the conserved cysteine through the conserved F or W. The order of the fields is V gene, J gene, D gene, clone size, CDR3 protein, CDR3 DNA. A D gene is named only where the DNA matches it firmly. Part of the rows lack a size; the others show once, few, many or a class for expanded clones.

v_call: TRBV6-2/TRBV6-3; j_call: TRBJ2-6; d_call: TRBD1; clone_size: -; cdr3_aa: CASSLGQGYSLPGANVLTF; cdr3_nt: TGTGCCAGCAGTCTTGGACAGGGTTATTCTTTGCCTGGGGCCAACGTCCTGACTTTC
v_call: TRBV6-2/TRBV6-3; j_call: TRBJ2-3; d_call: TRBD2; clone_size: -; cdr3_aa: CASSAGADTQYF; cdr3_nt: TGTGCCAGCAGCGCGGGGGCAGATACGCAGTATTTT
v_call: TRBV19; j_call: TRBJ2-7; d_call: -; clone_size: -; cdr3_aa: CASSKPSGRPVLYEQYF; cdr3_nt: TGTGCCAGTAGTAAACCTTCGGGAAGGCCGGTCCTCTACGAGCAGTACTTC
v_call: TRBV11-2; j_call: TRBJ1-5; d_call: -; clone_size: -; cdr3_aa: CASSPWGVSQPQHF; cdr3_nt: TGTGCCAGCAGCCCATGGGGGGTGAGTCAGCCCCAGCATTTT
v_call: TRBV30; j_call: TRBJ1-5; d_call: TRBD1; clone_size: -; cdr3_aa: CAWDRGVGQPQHF; cdr3_nt: TGTGCCTGGGACAGGGGAGTTGGTCAGCCCCAGCATTTT
v_call: TRBV6-5; j_call: TRBJ2-1; d_call: -; clone_size: once; cdr3_aa: CASRRPGRGEQFF; cdr3_nt: TGTGCCAGCCGCAGGCCAGGGCGGGGTGAGCAGTTCTTC
v_call: TRBV18; j_call: TRBJ1-3; d_call: TRBD1; clone_size: -; cdr3_aa: CASSPPQGPGNTIYF; cdr3_nt: TGTGCCAGCTCACCACCACAGGGGCCTGGAAACACCATATATTTT
v_call: TRBV7-2; j_call: TRBJ2-7; d_call: -; clone_size: -; cdr3_aa: CASSLDAGSYEQYF; cdr3_nt: TGTGCCAGCAGCTTAGATGCGGGATCCTACGAGCAGTACTTC
v_call: TRBV11-3; j_call: TRBJ2-3; d_call: TRBD2; clone_size: -; cdr3_aa: CASSDPGLATLTDTQYF; cdr3_nt: TGTGCCAGCAGCGACCCGGGACTAGCGACCCTCACAGATACGCAGTATTTT
v_call: TRBV3-1/TRBV3-2; j_call: TRBJ1-5; d_call: -; clone_size: -; cdr3_aa: CASSQDINQPQHF; cdr3_nt: TGTGCCAGCAGCCAAGATATCAATCAGCCCCAGCATTTT
v_call: TRBV5-1; j_call: TRBJ2-7; d_call: -; clone_size: -; cdr3_aa: CASSLDPGWSYEQYF; cdr3_nt: TGCGCCAGCAGCTTGGACCCAGGCTGGTCCTACGAGCAGTACTTC
v_call: TRBV5-1; j_call: TRBJ1-5; d_call: -; clone_size: -; cdr3_aa: CASSFFPGSNQPQHF; cdr3_nt: TGCGCCAGCAGCTTTTTTCCGGGTAGCAATCAGCCCCAGCATTTT
v_call: TRBV3-1/TRBV3-2; j_call: TRBJ2-5; d_call: TRBD2; clone_size: -; cdr3_aa: CASSPSGLAETQYF; cdr3_nt: TGTGCCAGCAGCCCCTCGGGACTAGCGGAGACCCAGTACTTC
v_call: TRBV7-2; j_call: TRBJ1-2; d_call: -; clone_size: -; cdr3_aa: CASSFPGTYGYTF; cdr3_nt: TGTGCCAGCAGCTTTCCGGGTACCTATGGCTACACCTTC
v_call: TRBV5-1; j_call: TRBJ1-1; d_call: -; clone_size: -; cdr3_aa: CASRFGNTEAFF; cdr3_nt: TGCGCCAGCAGGTTCGGGAACACTGAAGCTTTCTTT
v_call: TRBV10-3; j_call: TRBJ1-1; d_call: TRBD1; clone_size: -; cdr3_aa: CAISEQGRGAFF; cdr3_nt: TGTGCCATCAGTGAACAGGGGCGAGGAGCTTTCTTT
v_call: TRBV24-1; j_call: TRBJ2-5; d_call: -; clone_size: once; cdr3_aa: CATSTNGETQYF; cdr3_nt: TGTGCCACCAGTACCAACGGAGAGACCCAGTACTTC
v_call: TRBV19; j_call: TRBJ1-1; d_call: -; clone_size: -; cdr3_aa: CATYRTEAFF; cdr3_nt: TGTGCCACCTACCGGACAGAAGCTTTCTTT
v_call: TRBV19; j_call: TRBJ2-7; d_call: -; clone_size: -; cdr3_aa: CASSIGVKSGYEQYF; cdr3_nt: TGTGCCAGTAGTATAGGGGTAAAGTCAGGCTACGAGCAGTACTTC
v_call: TRBV5-1; j_call: TRBJ2-5; d_call: TRBD2; clone_size: -; cdr3_aa: CASSSSGEETQYF; cdr3_nt: TGCGCCAGCAGCTCCAGCGGGGAAGAGACCCAGTACTTC
v_call: TRBV18; j_call: TRBJ1-5; d_call: -; clone_size: once; cdr3_aa: CASSPSILQAAYQPQHF; cdr3_nt: TGTGCCAGCTCACCCTCGATTTTACAGGCGGCGTATCAGCCCCAGCATTTT
v_call: TRBV30; j_call: TRBJ1-6; d_call: TRBD1; clone_size: once; cdr3_aa: CAWSSGTGNSPLHF; cdr3_nt: TGTGCCTGGAGTTCCGGGACAGGGAATTCACCCCTCCACTTT
v_call: TRBV18; j_call: TRBJ2-7; d_call: TRBD1; clone_size: -; cdr3_aa: CASSPSTGTASYEQYF; cdr3_nt: TGTGCCAGCTCACCGTCCACCGGGACAGCGTCCTACGAGCAGTACTTC
v_call: TRBV11-2; j_call: TRBJ2-7; d_call: -; clone_size: -; cdr3_aa: CASSHFGGRSSYEQYF; cdr3_nt: TGTGCCAGCAGCCACTTTGGGGGGAGGTCCTCCTACGAGCAGTACTTC
v_call: TRBV11-2; j_call: TRBJ2-7; d_call: TRBD2; clone_size: -; cdr3_aa: CASSLVEWGTSGRSEQYF; cdr3_nt: TGTGCCAGCAGCTTAGTAGAGTGGGGGACTAGCGGGAGGAGCGAGCAGTACTTC